In its sample, the clone carrying this T cell receptor beta chain was seen once. Its antigen is still unknown. This entry is derived from a study of beta chain features in type 1 diabetes. Study conclusions and caveats: Type 1 diabetes patients showed a moderate but significant shortening of TCRB CDR3s in all four CD4+ subsets.

Since all of the isolated RNA was reverse transcribed, expressed TCRB transcripts were what got sequenced. TCRdb's table, derived via immunoSEQ multiplex PCR, lists solely in-frame clones and lacks some. The data hold under 350,000 clones, with roughly an eighth observed a single time. Deletions cut 1 base from V and 5 bases from J, with 16 bases between. The germline gives CDR1 SGHRS, CDR2 YFSETQ. This CDR3 contains 15 residues. The sample comprised naive CD4+ T cells from blood. The clonotype was recovered from a man between 25 and 39 years old with type 1 diabetes. V and J are TRBV5-1 and TRBJ2-7; a possible D gene is TRBD1 (6 bases). CDR3 region: CASSLSGAGFNEQYF. In DNA, the CDR3 is TGCGCCAGCAGCTTGTCAGGGGCAGGGTTTAACGAGCAGTACTTC.